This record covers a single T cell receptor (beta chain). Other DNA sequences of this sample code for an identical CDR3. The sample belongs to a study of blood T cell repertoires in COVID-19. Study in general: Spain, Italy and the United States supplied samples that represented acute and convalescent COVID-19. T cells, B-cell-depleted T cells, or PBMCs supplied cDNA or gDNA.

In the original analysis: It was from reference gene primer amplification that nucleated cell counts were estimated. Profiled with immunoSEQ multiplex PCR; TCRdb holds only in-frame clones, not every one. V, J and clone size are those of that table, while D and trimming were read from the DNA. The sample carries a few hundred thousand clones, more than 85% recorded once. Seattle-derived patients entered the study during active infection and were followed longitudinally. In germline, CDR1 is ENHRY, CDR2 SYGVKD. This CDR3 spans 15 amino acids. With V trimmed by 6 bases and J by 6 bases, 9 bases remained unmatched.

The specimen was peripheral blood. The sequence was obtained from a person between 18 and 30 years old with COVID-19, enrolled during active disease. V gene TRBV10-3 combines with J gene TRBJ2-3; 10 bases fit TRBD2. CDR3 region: CAISPAGGPGDTQYF. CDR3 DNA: TGTGCCATCAGCCCAGCGGGAGGGCCAGGGGATACGCAGTATTTT.